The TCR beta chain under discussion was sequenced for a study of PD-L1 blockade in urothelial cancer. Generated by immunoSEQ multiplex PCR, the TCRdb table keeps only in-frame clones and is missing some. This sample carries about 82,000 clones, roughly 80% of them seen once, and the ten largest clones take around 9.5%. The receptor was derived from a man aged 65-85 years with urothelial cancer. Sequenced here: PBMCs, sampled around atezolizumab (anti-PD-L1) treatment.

The CDR3 here is CASSDGTGFFQETQYF. CDR3 DNA: TGTGCCAGCAGTGACGGGACAGGGTTTTTCCAAGAGACCCAGTACTTC. The chain uses TRBV25-1 and TRBJ2-5, with 9 bases fitting TRBD1. CDR1 MGHDK and CDR2 SYGVNS come from the germline V gene. CDR3 size: 16 residues. V shed 3 bases and J 1 base; nucleotides not matched to a gene: 6. Together with reference TRBV25-1 and TRBJ2-5, the CDR3 gives the full variable domain: EADIYQTPRYLVIGTGKKITLECSQTMGHDKMYWYQQDPGMELHLIHYSYGVNSTEKGDLSSESTVSRIRTEHFPLTLESARPSHTSQYLCASSDGTGFFQETQYFGPGTRLLVL.